The 21 T cell receptor beta chains reported below all come from one sample, sequenced in a study of technical replicates of blood from a few donors. Profiled with immunoSEQ multiplex PCR; TCRdb holds only in-frame clones, not every one. Of about 82,000 clones listed, 95% to 96% are singletons. Sequenced: T cells isolated from PBMCs. The origin of the receptors is a human donor in good health.

J is TRBJ1-5 and V is TRBV6-1; tentatively, D is TRBD1 (5 bases). V dropped 5 bases and J dropped 6 bases, with 17 bases sitting between them. The CDR3 consists of 15 residues. Germline V gene lookup returns CDR1 MNHNS and CDR2 SASEGT. CDR3 bases: TGTGCCAGCAGTAGTTTACAGGCTTCAGGTCAGCCCCAGCATTTT. It translates to CASSSLQASGQPQHF.

The V and J genes are TRBV2 and TRBJ2-3; D remains unclear. V shed 7 bases and J shed 2 bases, with 4 bases lying between them. Germline-derived CDR1 and CDR2 are SNHLY and FYNNEI. The CDR3 loop spans 11 amino acids. The CDR3 coding sequence is TGTGCCAGCACCCACACAGATACGCAGTATTTT. It specifies CASTHTDTQYF.

This chain joins TRBV30 and TRBJ1-5; 12 bases match TRBD1. This CDR3 region has 17 residues. The germline CDR1 and CDR2 sequences are GTSNPN and SVGIG (reference sequence). V shed 2 bases and J 0 bases; nucleotides not matched to a gene: 5. The CDR3: CAWSSGTGGLSNQPQHF. For the CDR3, the DNA is TGTGCCTGGAGTTCGGGGACAGGGGGCCTTAGCAATCAGCCCCAGCATTTT.

The V and J genes are TRBV7-9 and TRBJ1-2, with D hard to call. Trimming pared 0 bases from V and 2 bases from J, leaving 4 bases between. CDR1 and CDR2 (germline): SEHNR, FQNEAQ (reference sequence). The CDR3 extends over 13 amino acids. CDR3 amino acids: CASSLALNYGYTF. CDR3 nucleotides: TGTGCCAGCAGCTTAGCTCTAAACTATGGCTACACCTTC. Using reference TRBV7-9 and TRBJ1-2 for the parts outside the CDR3, the full variable domain is DTGVSQNPRHKITKRGQNVTFRCDPISEHNRLYWYRQTLGQGPEFLTYFQNEAQLEKSRLLSDRFSAERPKGSFSTLEIQRTEQGDSAMYLCASSLALNYGYTFGSGTRLTVV.

The chain recombines TRBV7-9 with TRBJ2-1; a possible D gene is TRBD2 (5 bases). CDR3 length: 11 residues. The germline V gene has CDR1 SEHNR and CDR2 FQNEAQ (reference sequence). V lost 1 base and J 10 bases, leaving 5 bases between the germline ends. The CDR3 region is CASSLGGEQFF. CDR3 bases: TGTGCCAGCAGCTTAGGAGGGGAGCAGTTCTTC. Full variable domain (remainder filled in from reference TRBV7-9 and TRBJ2-1): DTGVSQNPRHKITKRGQNVTFRCDPISEHNRLYWYRQTLGQGPEFLTYFQNEAQLEKSRLLSDRFSAERPKGSFSTLEIQRTEQGDSAMYLCASSLGGEQFFGPGTRLTVL.

This chain connects TRBV19 to TRBJ1-1; D remains unclear. Between the trimmed V and J ends, which lost 2 bases and 4 bases, there was a span of 11 bases. The CDR3 is 14 amino acids. CDR1 and CDR2 from the germline V gene are LNHDA and SQIVND (reference sequence). The CDR3 sequence: CASSISARGTEAFF. In DNA, the CDR3 is TGTGCCAGTAGTATAAGTGCCCGGGGCACTGAAGCTTTCTTT.

The chain carries TRBV6-1 and TRBJ2-3; 7 positions agree with TRBD1. V shed 7 bases, J shed 0 bases, and the junction held 4 bases outside the gene matches. This CDR3 region has 14 residues. In germline, CDR1 is MNHNS, CDR2 SASEGT. The DNA for the CDR3 is TGTGCCAGCATCCTACAGGGGAGCACAGATACGCAGTATTTT. This gives the protein CASILQGSTDTQYF.

The chain links TRBV6-5 to TRBJ1-1, with D hard to call. Per germline, CDR1 MNHEY and CDR2 SVGAGI. Trimming removed 0 bases at V and 2 bases at J, with 10 bases between. CDR3 size: 15 residues. CDR3 sequence (DNA): TGTGCCAGCAGTTACTCTGAGATAGATAACACTGAAGCTTTCTTT. This encodes CASSYSEIDNTEAFF.

The chain has TRBV2 and TRBJ2-7; D call uncertain. V was trimmed by 5 bases and J by 0 bases, leaving 5 bases between them. The CDR3 has 12 amino acids. Germline V CDR1 and CDR2: SNHLY, FYNNEI. The CDR3 DNA follows: TGTGCCAGCAGTTTGAGCTCCTACGAGCAGTACTTC. Its protein product is CASSLSSYEQYF.

This chain's CDR3 is CASTSGTGHSYEQYF. CDR3 bases: TGTGCCAGCACTTCCGGGACAGGCCACTCCTACGAGCAGTACTTC. V usage is TRBV28 and J usage is TRBJ2-7; 8 positions match TRBD1. Germline V gene data show CDR1 as MDHEN and CDR2 as SYDVKM. The CDR3 runs 15 residues. Trimming took 7 bases from V and 0 from J; bases not matched to a gene: 8.

The V gene is TRBV11-2, the J gene TRBJ2-1; the match to TRBD2 covers 12 bases. The CDR3 consists of 15 residues. J was trimmed by 7 bases and V by 5 bases; bases with no gene match: 6. Germline loops: CDR1 SGHAT, CDR2 FQNNGV. The CDR3 nucleotides read TGTGCCAGCAGCCCCGGGACTAGCGGGCTTAATGAGCAGTTCTTC. It is translated as CASSPGTSGLNEQFF.

The chain recombines TRBV15 with TRBJ1-2, with a weak D call TRBD1 (5 bases). The CDR3 runs to 14 residues. CDR1 is LNHNV, CDR2 YYDKDF, per germline (reference sequence). V was pared by 4 bases and J by 4 bases, with 13 bases between. CDR3 protein: CATSTRRQTYGYTF. The CDR3 DNA follows: TGTGCCACCAGCACTCGAAGACAGACCTATGGCTACACCTTC.

V is TRBV6-1 and J is TRBJ1-1, with a weak D call TRBD1 (5 bases). CDR1 is MNHNS, CDR2 SASEGT, per germline. The CDR3 is made up of 14 amino acids. V lost 2 bases to trimming and J lost 0 bases, with 7 bases between them. CDR3 bases: TGTGCCAGCAGTGAACAGGGAATGAACACTGAAGCTTTCTTT. This gives the protein CASSEQGMNTEAFF.

The chain has TRBV4-3 and TRBJ2-7; D might be TRBD2 (6 bases). Germline V CDR1 and CDR2: LGHNA, YSLEER. V lost 1 base and J lost 5, with 15 bases in between. This CDR3 contains 15 residues. For the CDR3, the DNA is TGCGCCAGCAGCCAAGCAAGGGACTCAGAGGACGAGCAGTACTTC. Protein product: CASSQARDSEDEQYF.

This clone is a singleton in its sample. This chain connects TRBV5-6 to TRBJ2-1, with 13 bases that match TRBD2. The V and J ends lost 3 bases and 2 bases, in that order; junction bases with no gene match: 5. Germline V gene sequence: CDR1 SGHDT, CDR2 YYEEEE. The CDR3 runs 17 residues. CDR3 region: CASSWGTSGTTYNEQFF. The CDR3, as DNA: TGTGCCAGCAGCTGGGGGACTAGCGGGACGACCTACAATGAGCAGTTCTTC.

The chain employs TRBV29-1 and TRBJ2-4; a weak D match, TRBD1 (6 bases). CDR1 SQVTM and CDR2 ANQGSEA come from the germline V gene. Trimming took 8 bases from V and 1 from J, leaving 15 bases between them. There are 14 residues in the CDR3. CDR3 residues: CSSRQGPAKNIQYF. The CDR3 DNA reads as TGCAGCTCCCGGCAGGGGCCGGCCAAAAACATTCAGTACTTC.

This rearrangement joins TRBV28 to TRBJ2-7, with 7 bases matching TRBD2. Germline V CDR1 and CDR2: MDHEN, SYDVKM. After removal of 2 bases from V and 5 bases from J, the junction contained 12 bases not matched to a gene. This CDR3 is 16 amino acids long. The CDR3 reads CASSLPLDGGSDEQYF. The CDR3 DNA follows: TGTGCCAGCAGTTTACCCCTCGACGGGGGGTCCGACGAGCAGTACTTC.

V usage is TRBV2 and J usage is TRBJ2-7, with 9 bases that match TRBD1. The J segment lost 4 bases and the V segment lost 8 bases, leaving 6 bases of the junction unmatched. CDR3 length: 13 amino acids. The germline V gene has CDR1 SNHLY and CDR2 FYNNEI. The CDR3 reads CASGADRGYEQYF. The DNA for the CDR3 is TGTGCCAGCGGGGCTGACAGGGGGTACGAGCAGTACTTC.

This sequence joins TRBV27 and TRBJ2-1; possible D gene TRBD2, 5 bases. This CDR3 region has 12 residues. The V gene lost 3 bases and the J gene lost 8 bases, with 8 bases spanning the gap. Germline assignment: CDR1 MNHEY and CDR2 SMNVEV (reference sequence). The CDR3 nucleotides read TGTGCCAGCAGTTTGGGAGAGGATGAGCAGTTCTTC. Translating gives CASSLGEDEQFF.

The rearrangement joins TRBV6-6 to TRBJ1-2; 8 bases line up with TRBD1. Per the germline V gene, CDR1 is MNHNY and CDR2 is SVGAGI (reference sequence). The junction had 8 bases not matched to a gene; V was cut back by 6 bases and J by 5 bases. The CDR3 length is 14 residues. The CDR3 DNA follows: TGTGCCAGCAGACCAGGGGGCTGGGGGTATGGCTACACCTTC. This sequence encodes CASRPGGWGYGYTF.

This sequence joins TRBV30 and TRBJ2-3, with D perhaps TRBD1 (5 bases). The germline gives CDR1 GTSNPN, CDR2 SVGIG (reference sequence). The CDR3 loop spans 14 amino acids. V was pared by 1 base and J by 2 bases, with 10 bases between. CDR3 sequence reads: CAWSEIGATDTQYF. In nucleotides, the CDR3 is TGTGCCTGGAGTGAGATTGGGGCCACAGATACGCAGTATTTT.